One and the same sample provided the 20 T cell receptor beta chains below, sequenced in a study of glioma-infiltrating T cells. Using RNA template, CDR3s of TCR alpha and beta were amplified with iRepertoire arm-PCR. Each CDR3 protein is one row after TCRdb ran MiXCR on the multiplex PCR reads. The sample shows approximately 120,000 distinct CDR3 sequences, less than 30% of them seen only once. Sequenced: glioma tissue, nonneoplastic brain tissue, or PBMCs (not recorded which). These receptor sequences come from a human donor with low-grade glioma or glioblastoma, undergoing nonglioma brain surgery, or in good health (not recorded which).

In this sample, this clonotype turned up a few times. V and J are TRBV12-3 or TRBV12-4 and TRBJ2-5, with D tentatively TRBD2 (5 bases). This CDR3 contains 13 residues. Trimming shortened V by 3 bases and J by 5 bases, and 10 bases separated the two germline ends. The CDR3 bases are TGTGCCAGCAGTTTTGGCGGGTGGGAGACCCAGTACTTC. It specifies CASSFGGWETQYF.

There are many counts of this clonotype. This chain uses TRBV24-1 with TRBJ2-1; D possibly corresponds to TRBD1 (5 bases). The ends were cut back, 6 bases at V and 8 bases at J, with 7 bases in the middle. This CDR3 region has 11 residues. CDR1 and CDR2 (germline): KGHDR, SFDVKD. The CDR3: CATSQGYEQFF. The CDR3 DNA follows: TGTGCCACCAGTCAGGGATATGAGCAGTTCTTC.

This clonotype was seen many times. In nucleotides, the CDR3 is TGTGCCAGCAGCTGGACCCGGGGGGGGACAGATACGCAGTATTTT. It yields the protein CASSWTRGGTDTQYF. The chain joins TRBV7-2 to TRBJ2-3; TRBD2 aligns across 8 bases. The CDR3 sequence is 15 residues long. V dropped 4 bases and J dropped 3; count of bases not matched to a gene: 6. CDR1 is SGHTA and CDR2 is FQGNSA in the germline V gene.

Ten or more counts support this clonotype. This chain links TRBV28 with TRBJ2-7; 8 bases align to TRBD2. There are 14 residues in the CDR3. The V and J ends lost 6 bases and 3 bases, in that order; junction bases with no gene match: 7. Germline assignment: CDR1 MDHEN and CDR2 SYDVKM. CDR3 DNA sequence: TGTGCCAGCAGCTACGGGACTAGGAACTACGAGCAGTACTTC. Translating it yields CASSYGTRNYEQYF.

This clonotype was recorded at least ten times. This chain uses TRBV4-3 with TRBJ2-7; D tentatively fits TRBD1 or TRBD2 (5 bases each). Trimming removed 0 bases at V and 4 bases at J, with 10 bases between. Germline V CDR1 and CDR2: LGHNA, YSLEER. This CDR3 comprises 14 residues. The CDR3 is CASSQETERYEQYF. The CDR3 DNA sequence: TGCGCCAGCAGCCAAGAGACAGAGCGGTACGAGCAGTACTTC.

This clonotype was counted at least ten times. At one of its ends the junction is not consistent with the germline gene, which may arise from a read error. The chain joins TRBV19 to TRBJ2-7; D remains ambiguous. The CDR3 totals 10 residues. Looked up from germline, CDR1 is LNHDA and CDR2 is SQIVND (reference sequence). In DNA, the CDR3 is TGTGCCAGTGGTATGGACGAGCAGTACTTC. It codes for CASGMDEQYF.

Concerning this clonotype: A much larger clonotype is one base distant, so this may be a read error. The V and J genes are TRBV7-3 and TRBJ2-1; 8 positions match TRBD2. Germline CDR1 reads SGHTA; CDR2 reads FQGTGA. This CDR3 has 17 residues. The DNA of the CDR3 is TGTGCCAGCAGCTTAGAGGGTACTAGCGGAGCCTACGATGAGCAGTTCTTC. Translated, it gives CASSLEGTSGAYDEQFF. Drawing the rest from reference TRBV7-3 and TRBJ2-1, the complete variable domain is GAGVSQTPSNKVTEKGKYVELRCDPISGHTALYWYRQSLGQGPEFLIYFQGTGAADDSGLPNDRFFAVRPEGSVSTLKIQRTERGDSAVYLCASSLEGTSGAYDEQFFGPGTRLTVL.

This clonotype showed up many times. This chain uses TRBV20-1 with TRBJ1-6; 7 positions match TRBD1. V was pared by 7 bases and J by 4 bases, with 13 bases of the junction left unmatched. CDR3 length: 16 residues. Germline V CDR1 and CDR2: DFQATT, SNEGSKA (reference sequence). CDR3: CSGSPAGQIYNSPLHF. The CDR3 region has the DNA TGCAGTGGGTCGCCGGCGGGACAGATTTATAATTCACCCCTCCACTTT.

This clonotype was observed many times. CDR3 DNA sequence: TGTGCCAGCAGCTTAGCCGTTTGGGGGAGCAGTGAAGCTTTCTTT. Its translation is CASSLAVWGSSEAFF. The chain employs TRBV7-2 and TRBJ1-1; maybe TRBD1 (5 bases). Germline CDR1 is SGHTA and CDR2 is FQGNSA. The CDR3 totals 15 residues. Between the trimmed V and J ends, which lost 0 bases and 7 bases, there was a span of 15 bases.

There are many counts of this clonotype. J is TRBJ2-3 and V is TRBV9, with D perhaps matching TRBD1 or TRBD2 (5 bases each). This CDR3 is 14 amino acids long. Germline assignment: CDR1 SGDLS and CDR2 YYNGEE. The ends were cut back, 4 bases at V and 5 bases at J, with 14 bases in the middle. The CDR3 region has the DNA TGTGCCAGCAGCTCGGGGCCGCTTGGAGATACGCAGTATTTT. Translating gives CASSSGPLGDTQYF.

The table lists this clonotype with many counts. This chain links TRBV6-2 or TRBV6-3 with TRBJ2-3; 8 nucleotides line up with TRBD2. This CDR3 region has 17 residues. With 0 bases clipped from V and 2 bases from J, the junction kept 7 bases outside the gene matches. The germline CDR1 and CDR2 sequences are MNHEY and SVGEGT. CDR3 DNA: TGTGCCAGCAGTTACTCGATAATAGCGGGATCCACAGATACGCAGTATTTT. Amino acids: CASSYSIIAGSTDTQYF.

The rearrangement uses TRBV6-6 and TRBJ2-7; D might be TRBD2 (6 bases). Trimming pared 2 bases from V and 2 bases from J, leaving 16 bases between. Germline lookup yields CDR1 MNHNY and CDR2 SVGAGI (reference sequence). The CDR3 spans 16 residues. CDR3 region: CASSYTVADPPYEQYF. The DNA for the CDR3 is TGTGCCAGCAGTTACACCGTAGCGGATCCCCCCTACGAGCAGTACTTC.

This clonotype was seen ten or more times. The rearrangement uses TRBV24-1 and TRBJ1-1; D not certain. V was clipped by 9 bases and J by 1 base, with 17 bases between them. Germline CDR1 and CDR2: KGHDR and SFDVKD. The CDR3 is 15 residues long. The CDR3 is CATPIEPTQNTEAFF. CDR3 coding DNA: TGTGCCACCCCCATTGAGCCCACCCAGAACACTGAAGCTTTCTTT.

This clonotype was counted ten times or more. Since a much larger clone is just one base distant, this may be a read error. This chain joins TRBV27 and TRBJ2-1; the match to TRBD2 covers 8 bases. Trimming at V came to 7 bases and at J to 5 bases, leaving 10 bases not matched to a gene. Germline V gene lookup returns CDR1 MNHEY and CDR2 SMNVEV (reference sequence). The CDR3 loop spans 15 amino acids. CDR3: CASNLEAGVNNEQFF. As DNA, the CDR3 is TGTGCCAGCAACCTCGAAGCGGGAGTCAACAATGAGCAGTTCTTC.

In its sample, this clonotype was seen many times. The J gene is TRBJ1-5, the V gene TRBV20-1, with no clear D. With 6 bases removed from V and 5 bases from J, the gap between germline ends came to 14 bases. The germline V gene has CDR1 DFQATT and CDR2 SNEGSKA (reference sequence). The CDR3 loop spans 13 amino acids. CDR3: CSARTALYQPQHF. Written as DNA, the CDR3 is TGCAGTGCGAGGACGGCCTTATATCAGCCCCAGCATTTT.

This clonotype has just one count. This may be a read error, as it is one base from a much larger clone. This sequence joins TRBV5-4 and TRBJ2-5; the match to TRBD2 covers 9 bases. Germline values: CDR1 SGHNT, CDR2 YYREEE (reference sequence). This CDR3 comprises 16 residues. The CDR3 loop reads CASSLGNSGSQETHYF. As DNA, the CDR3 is TGTGCCAGCAGCTTGGGAAATAGCGGGAGCCAAGAGACCCATTACTTC.

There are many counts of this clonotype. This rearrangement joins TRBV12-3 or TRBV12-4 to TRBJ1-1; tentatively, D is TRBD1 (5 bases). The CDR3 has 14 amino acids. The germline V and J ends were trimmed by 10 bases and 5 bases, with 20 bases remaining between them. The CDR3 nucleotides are TGTGCCATCGGACAAGGTCCTCTCGAAACTGAAGCTTTCTTT. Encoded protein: CAIGQGPLETEAFF.

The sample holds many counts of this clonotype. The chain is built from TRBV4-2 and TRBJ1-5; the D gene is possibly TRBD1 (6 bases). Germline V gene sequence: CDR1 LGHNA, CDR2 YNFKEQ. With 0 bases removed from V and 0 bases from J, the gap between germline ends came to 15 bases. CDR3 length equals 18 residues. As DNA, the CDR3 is TGTGCCAGCAGCCAAGATGCCGGGACACCTTATAGCAATCAGCCCCAGCATTTT. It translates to CASSQDAGTPYSNQPQHF.

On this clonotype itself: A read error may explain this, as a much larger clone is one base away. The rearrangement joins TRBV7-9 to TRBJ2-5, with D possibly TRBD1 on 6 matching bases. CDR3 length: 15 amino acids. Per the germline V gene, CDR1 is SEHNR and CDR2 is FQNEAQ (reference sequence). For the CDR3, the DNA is TGTGCCAGCAGCTTCACGGACAGCCGACAAGAGTCCCAGTACTTC. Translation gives CASSFTDSRQESQYF.

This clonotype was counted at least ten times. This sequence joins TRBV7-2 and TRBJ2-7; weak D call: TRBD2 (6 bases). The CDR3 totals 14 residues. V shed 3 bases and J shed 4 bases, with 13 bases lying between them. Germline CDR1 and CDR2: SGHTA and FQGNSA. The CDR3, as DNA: TGTGCCAGCAGCTTTAGCGGAGTATCATACGAGCAGTACTTC. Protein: CASSFSGVSYEQYF.